Each of the 26 T cell receptor beta chains below was sequenced from the same sample in a study of T cell responses to AZD1222 COVID-19 vaccine. This table comes from immunoSEQ multiplex PCR, and its TCRdb copy is limited to in-frame clones, with some not included. The sample has more than 150,000 clones; roughly 90% are singletons. The sequencing here drew on peripheral blood, taken 28 days after the second AZD1222 dose. The receptors were sampled from an adult who received the AZD1222 COVID-19 vaccine.

The V call is TRBV6-5, the J call TRBJ1-2; D is possibly TRBD1 (5 bases). CDR3 length equals 12 residues. V dropped 5 bases and J dropped 8 bases, with 12 bases sitting between them. Per germline, CDR1 MNHEY and CDR2 SVGAGI. CDR3 in amino acids: CASSPWDRGYTF. CDR3 coding DNA: TGTGCCAGCAGTCCCTGGGACCGGGGCTACACCTTC.

This chain's CDR3 is CAWSSDRVGSRNQPQHF. The CDR3, as DNA: TGTGCCTGGAGCTCGGACAGGGTCGGCTCTCGCAATCAGCCCCAGCATTTT. The rearrangement uses TRBV30 and TRBJ1-5, with TRBD1 matching 8 bases. V trimming: 3 bases; J trimming: 2 bases; junction bases outside the gene matches: 12. Germline values: CDR1 GTSNPN, CDR2 SVGIG (reference sequence). The CDR3 is made up of 17 amino acids.

This clone was observed a few times. The chain uses TRBV7-9 and TRBJ2-7; maybe TRBD2 (7 bases). Germline-derived CDR1 and CDR2 are SEHNR and FQNEAQ (reference sequence). The CDR3 consists of 14 residues. Between the trimmed V and J ends, which lost 3 bases and 5 bases, there was a span of 14 bases. CDR3 residues: CASSLGRGLNEQYF. Here the CDR3 DNA reads TGTGCCAGCAGCTTGGGGAGGGGGTTAAACGAGCAGTACTTC.

The chain couples TRBV7-2 to TRBJ1-2; 10 bases are shared with TRBD1. The CDR3 extends over 14 amino acids. V shed 8 bases and J 4 bases; nucleotides not matched to a gene: 7. CDR1 is SGHTA and CDR2 is FQGNSA in the germline V gene. CDR3: CASGQGQGFYGYTF. In nucleotides, the CDR3 is TGTGCCAGCGGGCAGGGACAGGGGTTCTATGGCTACACCTTC. Using reference TRBV7-2 and TRBJ1-2 for the parts outside the CDR3, the full variable domain is GAGVSQSPSNKVTEKGKDVELRCDPISGHTALYWYRQSLGQGLEFLIYFQGNSAPDKSGLPSDRFSAERTGGSVSTLTIQRTQQEDSAVYLCASGQGQGFYGYTFGSGTRLTVV.

The rearrangement links TRBV27 to TRBJ1-1; D is perhaps TRBD1 (5 bases). The CDR3 is 14 residues long. Germline V lookup: CDR1 MNHEY, CDR2 SMNVEV (reference sequence). V shed 2 bases and J shed 2 bases, with 9 bases lying between them. The CDR3 sequence is CASSLPGPNTEAFF. The CDR3 DNA reads as TGTGCCAGCAGTTTACCGGGACCCAACACTGAAGCTTTCTTT.

The chain uses TRBV24-1 and TRBJ1-1, with D tentatively TRBD1 (5 bases). The length of the CDR3 is 12 residues. CDR1 KGHDR and CDR2 SFDVKD come from the germline V gene. V lost 4 bases and J lost 10, with 12 bases in between. CDR3 sequence (DNA): TGTGCCACCAGTGACGTCCGGGGGGGAGCTTTCTTT. Encoded protein: CATSDVRGGAFF.

The chain recombines TRBV28 with TRBJ1-6, with TRBD1 matching over 9 bases. V shed 3 bases, J shed 0 bases, and the junction held 6 bases outside the gene matches. This CDR3 comprises 18 residues. Germline-derived CDR1 and CDR2 are MDHEN and SYDVKM. The CDR3 DNA sequence: TGTGCCAGCAGTTTGAGGGGACAGGGTAGCTCCTATAATTCACCCCTCCACTTT. Encoded protein: CASSLRGQGSSYNSPLHF.

The V call is TRBV7-2, the J call TRBJ2-1; weak D call: TRBD2 (6 bases). V dropped 5 bases and J dropped 9 bases, with 20 bases sitting between them. Germline V lookup: CDR1 SGHTA, CDR2 FQGNSA. This CDR3 comprises 15 residues. The CDR3 protein is CASSRSRDLLREQFF. CDR3 nucleotide sequence: TGTGCCAGCAGCCGGAGCCGGGACTTACTACGTGAGCAGTTCTTC.

The V gene is TRBV5-1, the J gene TRBJ2-7; the match to TRBD1 covers 9 bases. The CDR3 has 13 residues. V shed 3 bases, J shed 7 bases, and the junction held 5 bases outside the gene matches. The germline V gene has CDR1 SGHRS and CDR2 YFSETQ. The CDR3 nucleotides read TGCGCCAGCAGCTGGGGACAGGGAGGTGAGCAGTACTTC. Its translation: CASSWGQGGEQYF.

The rearrangement uses TRBV7-9 and TRBJ2-3; 9 nucleotides match TRBD1. The germline V gene has CDR1 SEHNR and CDR2 FQNEAQ (reference sequence). V lost 5 bases, J lost 3 bases, and 9 bases stayed unmatched. The CDR3 is made up of 16 amino acids. In nucleotides, the CDR3 is TGTGCCAGCAGCATCCGGGACAGGGATATAACAGATACGCAGTATTTT. This gives the protein CASSIRDRDITDTQYF.

The chain links TRBV10-1 to TRBJ2-3; 7 bases agree with TRBD2. V gave up 3 bases and J gave up 7 bases; unmatched junction bases: 10. The CDR3 has 15 residues. CDR1 WNHNN and CDR2 SYGVQD come from the germline V gene (reference sequence). CDR3 DNA sequence: TGCGCCAGCAGTGACGCGGGAGCATCGGGAAATACGCAGTATTTT. This sequence encodes CASSDAGASGNTQYF.

The chain recombines TRBV4-1 with TRBJ2-1; a weak D match, TRBD2 (5 bases). CDR1 MGHRA and CDR2 YSYEKL come from the germline V gene. This CDR3 is built from 15 residues. Between the trimmed V and J ends, which lost 0 bases and 4 bases, there was a span of 10 bases. CDR3 sequence (DNA): TGCGCCAGCAGCCAAGACGGTGGGAGTTACAATGAGCAGTTCTTC. Translating it yields CASSQDGGSYNEQFF.

J is TRBJ2-7 and V is TRBV5-4; 10 nucleotides match TRBD1. V gave up 4 bases and J gave up 3 bases; unmatched junction bases: 1. This CDR3 is 13 amino acids long. Germline CDR1 is SGHNT and CDR2 is YYREEE (reference sequence). This CDR3 is CASSRDRGYEQYF. The DNA of the CDR3 is TGTGCCAGCAGCCGGGACAGGGGCTACGAGCAGTACTTC. Variable domain in full (rest from reference TRBV5-4 and TRBJ2-7): ETGVTQSPTHLIKTRGQQVTLRCSSQSGHNTVSWYQQALGQGPQFIFQYYREEENGRGNFPPRFSGLQFPNYSSELNVNALELDDSALYLCASSRDRGYEQYFGPGTRLTVT.

The J gene is TRBJ1-3, the V gene TRBV2, with D perhaps TRBD1 (6 bases). The CDR3 extends over 16 amino acids. The V end was cut by 6 bases, the J end by 4 bases, with 19 bases between. CDR1 is SNHLY, CDR2 FYNNEI, per germline. CDR3 loop: CASSDNTGFRGNTIYF. The CDR3 region has the DNA TGTGCCAGCAGCGACAACACAGGGTTTAGGGGAAACACCATATATTTT.

The chain has TRBV25-1 and TRBJ2-3; the D is unclear. This CDR3 comprises 12 residues. Trimming left V 5 bases short and J 5 bases short, with 8 bases between. The germline CDR1 and CDR2 sequences are MGHDK and SYGVNS. CDR3 amino acids: CASSPRLDTQYF. For the CDR3, the DNA is TGTGCCAGCAGTCCTCGTTTAGATACGCAGTATTTT.

The chain employs TRBV2 and TRBJ1-1, with 9 nucleotides matching TRBD1. From germline, CDR1 is SNHLY and CDR2 FYNNEI. V was pared by 6 bases and J by 2 bases, with 10 bases of the junction left unmatched. This CDR3 spans 16 amino acids. The CDR3 loop is CASRQQGATTNTEAFF. CDR3 bases: TGTGCCAGCAGGCAACAGGGGGCTACAACCAACACTGAAGCTTTCTTT.

The chain carries TRBV18 and TRBJ1-2, with TRBD1 matching 12 bases. Germline CDR1 reads KGHSH; CDR2 reads LQKENI. V shed 7 bases and J 8 bases; nucleotides not matched to a gene: 5. The CDR3 spans 13 residues. In DNA form, the CDR3 reads TGTGCCAGCTTCACCGGGACAGGGGGCGGCTACACCTTC. It specifies CASFTGTGGGYTF.

The rearrangement joins TRBV4-2 to TRBJ2-3; D unresolved. Germline V gene lookup returns CDR1 LGHNA and CDR2 YNFKEQ. Trimming shortened V by 0 bases and J by 1 base, and 8 bases separated the two germline ends. There are 15 residues in the CDR3. CDR3 sequence reads: CASSQDLSRTDTQYF. In DNA, the CDR3 is TGTGCCAGCAGCCAAGATCTTTCTCGCACAGATACGCAGTATTTT.

The chain carries TRBV19 and TRBJ2-2, with D hard to call. Germline values: CDR1 LNHDA, CDR2 SQIVND (reference sequence). This CDR3 has 16 residues. The V end lost 9 bases, the J end lost 6 bases, and 23 bases lay between the germline ends. The DNA of the CDR3 is TGTGCCAGCATACGAGGTGGCAAATTAAAGGCCGGGGAGCTGTTTTTT. Its protein is CASIRGGKLKAGELFF.

V usage is TRBV15 and J usage is TRBJ2-5; no reliable D call. This CDR3 has 15 residues. Trimming stripped 0 bases from V and 4 bases from J, with 12 bases between. Germline CDR1 LNHNV, CDR2 YYDKDF (reference sequence). CDR3 protein: CATSRDMAEGETQYF. In DNA, the CDR3 is TGTGCCACCAGCAGAGATATGGCAGAAGGAGAGACCCAGTACTTC.

V usage is TRBV5-1 and J usage is TRBJ2-4; D uncertain. CDR3 length: 17 residues. V dropped 3 bases and J dropped 0 bases, with 16 bases sitting between them. Germline assignment: CDR1 SGHRS and CDR2 YFSETQ. CDR3 region: CASSSSLDNLAKNIQYF. CDR3 nucleotides: TGCGCCAGCAGCTCTTCCCTCGACAACCTAGCCAAAAACATTCAGTACTTC.

For the CDR3, the DNA is TGCAGCGATCCAACAGGGAACACTGAAGCTTTCTTT. Its protein is CSDPTGNTEAFF. The chain has TRBV29-1 and TRBJ1-1; D possibly corresponds to TRBD1 (5 bases). Trimming took 7 bases from V and 1 from J, leaving 10 bases between them. Germline V gene lookup returns CDR1 SQVTM and CDR2 ANQGSEA. The CDR3 runs to 12 residues.

J is TRBJ2-2 and V is TRBV14; D is unresolved. The CDR3 runs 12 residues. Germline CDR1 is SGHDN and CDR2 is FVKESK. Trimming removed 7 bases at V and 3 bases at J, with 6 bases between. Written as DNA, the CDR3 is TGTGCCAGCAACGGGTACACCGGGGAGCTGTTTTTT. It specifies CASNGYTGELFF. Using reference TRBV14 and TRBJ2-2 for the parts outside the CDR3, the full variable domain is EAGVTQFPSHSVIEKGQTVTLRCDPISGHDNLYWYRRVMGKEIKFLLHFVKESKQDESGMPNNRFLAERTGGTYSTLKVQPAELEDSGVYFCASNGYTGELFFGEGSRLTVL.

The chain uses TRBV20-1 and TRBJ1-5; D gene ambiguous. The germline V gene encodes CDR1 DFQATT and CDR2 SNEGSKA (reference sequence). Trimming pared 3 bases from V and 6 bases from J, leaving 9 bases between. CDR3 length equals 12 residues. The CDR3 DNA is TGCAGTGCTAGTTCGGGCGTTCAGCCCCAGCATTTT. Residues: CSASSGVQPQHF.

The chain couples TRBV6-1 to TRBJ1-1; 10 bases line up with TRBD1. Per the germline V gene, CDR1 is MNHNS and CDR2 is SASEGT. J gave up 10 bases and V 3 bases, and 8 bases lay outside the gene matches. The CDR3 has 14 residues. CDR3 coding DNA: TGTGCCAGCAGTGACCGACAGGGGGCTAATGTAGCTTTCTTT. It yields the protein CASSDRQGANVAFF.

V is TRBV25-1 and J is TRBJ1-2; TRBD1 agrees at 7 bases. V gave up 3 bases and J gave up 4 bases; unmatched junction bases: 2. CDR1 and CDR2 from the germline V gene are MGHDK and SYGVNS. The CDR3 contains 13 residues. The CDR3 sequence: CASSDAGGYGYTF. CDR3 in DNA: TGTGCCAGCAGTGACGCAGGGGGCTATGGCTACACCTTC.